The 26 T cell receptor beta chains below come from one sample, sequenced in a study of regulatory T cells in long-lasting Graves disease. Time point defined: newly diagnosed GD, antithyroid drugs for less than 3 months. From RNA extracted from PBMCs, the TCR library was made. In building TCR beta libraries, iRepertoire HTBI primers were used together with Arm-PCR of CDR3 regions. Each CDR3 protein is one row after TCRdb ran MiXCR on the multiplex PCR reads. This sample has some 370,000 distinct CDR3 sequences; approximately 12% occur once, and the top ten carry 18%. The data were also submitted as part of a second study, on T cells in Graves' hyperthyroidism and ophthalmopathy.

Source: peripheral blood mononuclear cells (PBMCs), taken at new diagnosis, from a patient treated with antithyroid drugs. Receptors originate from a woman between 18 and 29 years old with Graves disease.

This clonotype was recorded at least ten times. The gene calls are TRBV19 and TRBJ1-2; 8 bases map to TRBD1. V trimming: 5 bases; J trimming: 4 bases; junction bases outside the gene matches: 15. This CDR3 is built from 17 residues. Germline loops: CDR1 LNHDA, CDR2 SQIVND (reference sequence). The CDR3: CASSQDPADRALYGYTF. In DNA, the CDR3 is TGTGCCAGTAGTCAAGATCCGGCGGACAGGGCTCTCTATGGCTACACCTTC.

This clonotype was recorded many times. The rearrangement uses TRBV29-1 and TRBJ1-1; D is unclear. V lost 7 bases and J lost 4, with 16 bases in between. The CDR3 length is 13 residues. CDR1 SQVTM and CDR2 ANQGSEA come from the germline V gene. DNA for the CDR3: TGCAGCGCGTCAGGTGGATGGGGCACTGAAGCTTTCTTT. Translated, it gives CSASGGWGTEAFF.

This clonotype was seen a few times. The chain combines TRBV6-1 with TRBJ2-2; 9 bases are shared with TRBD1. Trimming at V came to 6 bases and at J to 1 base, leaving 3 bases not matched to a gene. CDR3 length: 15 amino acids. Germline assignment: CDR1 MNHNS and CDR2 SASEGT. The CDR3 DNA reads as TGTGCCAGCAGGCCGGGACAGGGGAACACCGGGGAGCTGTTTTTT. It specifies CASRPGQGNTGELFF.

At least ten counts were recorded for this clonotype. The chain employs TRBV29-1 and TRBJ2-1; D uncertain. The germline V gene encodes CDR1 SQVTM and CDR2 ANQGSEA. CDR3 length: 14 amino acids. V lost 3 bases and J lost 8, with 17 bases in between. CDR3: CSVDDKAKSDEQFF. Here the CDR3 DNA reads TGCAGCGTTGATGACAAGGCAAAATCGGATGAGCAGTTCTTC.

This clonotype appeared many times. This sequence joins TRBV10-3 and TRBJ1-1; TRBD1 matches at 7 bases. Germline V CDR1 and CDR2: ENHRY, SYGVKD. The V and J ends lost 1 base and 5 bases, in that order; junction bases with no gene match: 10. The CDR3 totals 16 residues. CDR3 sequence reads: CAISEFLRGRVTEAFF. The CDR3 nucleotides are TGTGCCATCAGTGAGTTCCTTAGGGGGCGGGTAACTGAAGCTTTCTTT.

In its sample, this clonotype was seen many times. A read error may produce the germline difference seen at one junction end. The V call is TRBV18, the J call TRBJ1-2; D may be TRBD1 (5 bases). The length of the CDR3 is 13 residues. CDR1 KGHSH and CDR2 LQKENI come from the germline V gene. The CDR3 DNA follows: TGCGCCAGCAGCCAGACAGTCAACTATGGCTACACCTTC. It translates to CASSQTVNYGYTF. The full variable domain, in which reference TRBV18 and TRBJ1-2 provide the parts outside the CDR3, is NAGVMQNPRHLVRRRGQEARLRCSPMKGHSHVYWYRQLPEEGLKFMVYLQKENIIDESGMPKERFSAEFPKEGPSILRIQQVVRGDSAAYFCASSQTVNYGYTFGSGTRLTVV.

A note on this clonotype: One junction end does not reproduce the germline sequence, and a read error may be involved. This chain links TRBV20-1 with TRBJ1-1, with D possibly being TRBD1 (6 bases). Germline loops: CDR1 DFQATT, CDR2 SNEGSKA (reference sequence). The CDR3 is 15 amino acids. CDR3 protein: CSARGYRAEYTEALF. The CDR3 DNA follows: TGCAGTGCTAGAGGCTACAGGGCGGAATACACTGAAGCTCTCTTT.

This chain connects TRBV7-2 to TRBJ1-1; tentatively, D is TRBD1 (5 bases). Germline lookup yields CDR1 SGHTA and CDR2 FQGNSA. The CDR3 contains 14 residues. Trimming shortened V by 5 bases and J by 4 bases, and 14 bases separated the two germline ends. The CDR3 DNA reads TGTGCCAGCAGCCCCCCGGGGACTAGCACTGAAGCTTTCTTT. Its translation: CASSPPGTSTEAFF.

This clonotype was detected a few times. This rearrangement joins TRBV27 to TRBJ2-1; 8 bases map to TRBD2. V shed 2 bases, J shed 6 bases, and the junction held 6 bases outside the gene matches. The CDR3 consists of 15 residues. Germline CDR1 is MNHEY and CDR2 is SMNVEV (reference sequence). This chain's CDR3 is CASSLREREINEQFF. CDR3 nucleotides: TGTGCCAGCAGTTTAAGGGAGCGGGAGATCAATGAGCAGTTCTTC.

The CDR3 DNA reads TGTGCCAGTAGTATCCAGGGTGAAGAGACCCAGTACTTC. Translation: CASSIQGEETQYF. The chain recombines TRBV19 with TRBJ2-5, with a possible D match to TRBD1 (5 bases). The CDR3 sequence is 13 residues long. Trimming removed 3 bases from V and 3 bases from J, with 8 bases in between. Germline-derived CDR1 and CDR2 are LNHDA and SQIVND (reference sequence). Based on the CDR3 plus reference TRBV19 and TRBJ2-5, the full variable domain is DGGITQSPKYLFRKEGQNVTLSCEQNLNHDAMYWYRQDPGQGLRLIYYSQIVNDFQKGDIAEGYSVSREKKESFPLTVTSAQKNPTAFYLCASSIQGEETQYFGPGTRLLVL.

This clonotype came up many times. CDR3: CASSYTWDTEAFF. CDR3 DNA: TGTGCCAGCAGTTACACCTGGGACACTGAAGCTTTCTTT. The gene calls are TRBV6-5 and TRBJ1-1; no definite D call. The CDR3 is made up of 13 amino acids. The V gene lost 2 bases and the J gene lost 3 bases, with 7 bases spanning the gap. Germline-derived CDR1 and CDR2 are MNHEY and SVGAGI.

This clonotype was observed a few times. The rearrangement links TRBV20-1 to TRBJ2-1, with D perhaps TRBD2 (6 bases). CDR1 and CDR2 (germline): DFQATT, SNEGSKA (reference sequence). The CDR3 contains 14 residues. Trimming took 3 bases from V and 6 from J, leaving 15 bases between them. DNA for the CDR3: TGCAGTGCTAGGGAGGCGCGGGGTCGCAATGAGCAGTTCTTC. The encoded protein is CSAREARGRNEQFF.

Many counts were recorded for this clonotype. One end of the junction varies from germline; a read error may be responsible. This chain links TRBV28 with TRBJ1-3; 8 positions match TRBD1. The length of the CDR3 is 16 residues. The V gene's germline CDR1 is MDHEN and CDR2 SYDVKM. The CDR3 nucleotides are TGTGCCAGCAACCCAGGGGGCTCGGGGAAGGGAAGCACCATATATTTT. This gives the protein CASNPGGSGKGSTIYF.

This clonotype showed up many times. The chain combines TRBV20-1 with TRBJ1-6; D unresolved. V was pared by 5 bases and J by 0 bases, with 8 bases between. CDR1 and CDR2 (germline): DFQATT, SNEGSKA (reference sequence). CDR3 size: 14 residues. The chain's CDR3 is CSALHGSYNSPLHF. In nucleotides, the CDR3 is TGCAGTGCTCTGCATGGCTCCTATAATTCACCCCTCCACTTT.

CDR3 region: CASSLTRGFGWTNVLTF. The CDR3 DNA sequence: TGTGCCAGCAGCTTAACCCGGGGTTTTGGTTGGACCAACGTCCTGACTTTC. This chain uses TRBV7-2 with TRBJ2-6, with D possibly TRBD2 on 5 matching bases. V was cut by 2 bases and J by 8 bases, with 19 bases left in between. The germline V gene has CDR1 SGHTA and CDR2 FQGNSA. This CDR3 is 17 amino acids long.

In its sample, this clonotype was seen many times. The chain carries TRBV7-2 and TRBJ2-5, with 10 bases aligning to TRBD2. Trimming at V came to 1 base and at J to 4 bases, leaving 12 bases not matched to a gene. Germline CDR1 reads SGHTA; CDR2 reads FQGNSA. This CDR3 is 18 amino acids long. The CDR3 sequence is CASSLDVASGSIGETQYF. The CDR3 DNA reads TGTGCCAGCAGCTTAGACGTGGCTAGCGGGAGTATAGGAGAGACCCAGTACTTC.

The rearrangement links TRBV4-1 to TRBJ2-5, with TRBD1 matching 8 bases. The germline CDR1 and CDR2 sequences are MGHRA and YSYEKL. The V segment lost 2 bases and the J segment 5 bases; nucleotides outside the gene matches: 13. The CDR3 has 17 amino acids. Written as DNA, the CDR3 is TGCGCCAGCAGCCAATTTACGGACAGGGCAAGCGGGGAGACCCAGTACTTC. Translated, it gives CASSQFTDRASGETQYF.

This clonotype was recorded many times. The chain has TRBV29-1 and TRBJ1-1; TRBD1 matches 9 bases. The germline gives CDR1 SQVTM, CDR2 ANQGSEA. The CDR3 is made up of 14 amino acids. V shed 4 bases, J shed 5 bases, and the junction held 8 bases outside the gene matches. The CDR3 sequence: CSVAYRGLGTEAFF. The CDR3 nucleotides read TGCAGCGTTGCCTACAGGGGGCTTGGGACTGAAGCTTTCTTT.

The rearrangement links TRBV7-9 to TRBJ2-1; 9 bases line up with TRBD2. V was pared by 4 bases and J by 10 bases, with 20 bases of the junction left unmatched. Germline V gene data show CDR1 as SEHNR and CDR2 as FQNEAQ (reference sequence). CDR3 length: 18 residues. The CDR3 DNA reads TGTGCCAGCAGCTCGTCACTAGCGGGTGTCGGTAAGGGATGGGAGCAGTTCTTC. It encodes CASSSSLAGVGKGWEQFF.

This clonotype was seen ten or more times. J is TRBJ2-3 and V is TRBV7-2, with a tentative D call TRBD2 (6 bases). Germline V gene lookup returns CDR1 SGHTA and CDR2 FQGNSA. The CDR3 is made up of 18 amino acids. V gave up 1 base and J gave up 6 bases, with 23 bases separating them. CDR3 in DNA: TGTGCCAGCAGCTTAGTTTTCGGGGCGGGGAGGTTGGGGGATACGCAGTATTTT. This sequence encodes CASSLVFGAGRLGDTQYF.

In this sample, this clonotype turned up a few times. The J gene is TRBJ2-6, the V gene TRBV10-3, with a tentative D call TRBD2 (6 bases). Trimming left V 3 bases short and J 0 bases short, with 12 bases between. This CDR3 is built from 17 residues. The germline V gene has CDR1 ENHRY and CDR2 SYGVKD. The CDR3 DNA sequence: TGTGCCATCAGTGAAACGGGACTGAGCTCTGGGGCCAACGTCCTGACTTTC. This sequence encodes CAISETGLSSGANVLTF.

Many counts were recorded for this clonotype. V is TRBV7-9 and J is TRBJ2-1; perhaps TRBD1 as D (6 bases). The V gene's germline CDR1 is SEHNR and CDR2 FQNEAQ (reference sequence). V gave up 5 bases and J gave up 7 bases, with 12 bases separating them. This CDR3 contains 13 residues. The CDR3 loop reads CASSAPGANEQFF. In DNA form, the CDR3 reads TGTGCCAGCAGCGCGCCAGGGGCTAATGAGCAGTTCTTC.

This clonotype came up many times. The genes are TRBV12-5 and TRBJ2-3; D unresolved. Trimming shortened V by 6 bases and J by 3 bases, and 13 bases separated the two germline ends. Germline loops: CDR1 LGHNT, CDR2 FRNRAP. This CDR3 region has 14 residues. DNA for the CDR3: TGTGCTAGTGGCCCATTATGGCCAACAGATACGCAGTATTTT. This encodes CASGPLWPTDTQYF.

The chain employs TRBV6-2 or TRBV6-3 and TRBJ2-2; D possibly corresponds to TRBD1 (6 bases). The V end lost 4 bases, the J end lost 1 base, and 7 bases lay between the germline ends. The germline gives CDR1 MNHEY, CDR2 SVGEGT. The CDR3 totals 14 residues. CDR3 sequence (DNA): TGTGCCAGCAGTTCCAGGGGGAACACCGGGGAGCTGTTTTTT. Translated: CASSSRGNTGELFF.

The chain joins TRBV9 to TRBJ1-2; no definite D call. The CDR3 extends over 13 amino acids. The V gene lost 3 bases and the J gene lost 2 bases, with 8 bases spanning the gap. From germline, CDR1 is SGDLS and CDR2 YYNGEE. DNA of the CDR3: TGTGCCAGCAGCGCGAGACGGAACTATGGCTACACCTTC. Its protein is CASSARRNYGYTF.

This clonotype was recorded many times. The chain couples TRBV24-1 to TRBJ2-5, with a tentative D call TRBD1 (5 bases). CDR1 and CDR2 from the germline V gene are KGHDR and SFDVKD. The CDR3 runs to 19 residues. Trimming left V 4 bases short and J 2 bases short, with 25 bases between. DNA for the CDR3: TGTGCCACCAGTGACCCTACTCCGACAGCCGCAGGCCCTCAAGAGACCCAGTACTTC. Its protein is CATSDPTPTAAGPQETQYF.